This T cell receptor beta chain comes out of a study of cytomegalovirus exposure and HLA in healthy donors. Primers included in the PCR were 60 Vbeta and 13 Jbeta primers. Libraries were prepared by immunoSEQ multiplex PCR; TCRdb keeps only in-frame clonotypes and omits some of them. The repertoire holds about 170,000 clones, with over 60% as singletons. Regarding the study as a whole: Most TCR sequences proved rare, with some public TCRs found in many donors. Earlier results showed most TCR beta V segments being productive about 87% or about 30% of the time. The study put 150 to 200 TCR beta chains on its list as cytomegalovirus-associated.

A remark on this clone: Its antigen is undetermined.

The receptor was isolated from a man aged 40-49 years in good health and CMV-seropositive. Sequenced: PBMCs.

The CDR3 DNA reads TGTGCCAGCAGAACATCCGAGGTGGCCGAAAAACTGTTTTTT. Its translation is CASRTSEVAEKLFF. The chain recombines TRBV6-6 with TRBJ1-4; D is ambiguous. Germline values: CDR1 MNHNY, CDR2 SVGAGI (reference sequence). Between the trimmed V and J ends, which lost 6 bases and 8 bases, there was a span of 16 bases. The CDR3 contains 14 residues.